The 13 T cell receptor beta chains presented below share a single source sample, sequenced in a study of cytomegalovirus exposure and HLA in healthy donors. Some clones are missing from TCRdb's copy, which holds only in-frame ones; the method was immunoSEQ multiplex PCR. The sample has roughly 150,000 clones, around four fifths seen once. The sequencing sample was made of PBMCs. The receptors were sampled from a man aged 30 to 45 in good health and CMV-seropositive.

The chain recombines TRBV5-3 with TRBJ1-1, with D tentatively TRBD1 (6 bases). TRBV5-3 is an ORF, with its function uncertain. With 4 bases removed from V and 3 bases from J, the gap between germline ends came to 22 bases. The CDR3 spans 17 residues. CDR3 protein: CARSPDRKGLSDTEAFF. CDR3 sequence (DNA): TGTGCCAGAAGCCCTGACAGGAAGGGGTTATCGGACACTGAAGCTTTCTTT.

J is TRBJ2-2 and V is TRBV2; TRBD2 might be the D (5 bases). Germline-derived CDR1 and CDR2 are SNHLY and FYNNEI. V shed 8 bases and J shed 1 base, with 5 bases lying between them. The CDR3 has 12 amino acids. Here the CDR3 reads CASRGNTGELFF. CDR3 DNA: TGTGCCAGCCGGGGGAACACCGGGGAGCTGTTTTTT.

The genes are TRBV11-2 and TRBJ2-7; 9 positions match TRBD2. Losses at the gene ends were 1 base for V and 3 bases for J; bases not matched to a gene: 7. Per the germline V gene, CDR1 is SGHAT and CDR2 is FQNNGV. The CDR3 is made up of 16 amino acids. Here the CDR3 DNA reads TGTGCCAGCAGCTTAGGGAGTAGCGGGAGAAGCTACGAGCAGTACTTC. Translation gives CASSLGSSGRSYEQYF.

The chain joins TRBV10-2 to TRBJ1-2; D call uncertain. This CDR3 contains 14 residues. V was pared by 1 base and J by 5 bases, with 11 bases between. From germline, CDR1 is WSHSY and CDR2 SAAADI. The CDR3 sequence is CASSEWFWRYGYTF. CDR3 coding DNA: TGCGCCAGCAGTGAGTGGTTTTGGCGGTATGGCTACACCTTC.

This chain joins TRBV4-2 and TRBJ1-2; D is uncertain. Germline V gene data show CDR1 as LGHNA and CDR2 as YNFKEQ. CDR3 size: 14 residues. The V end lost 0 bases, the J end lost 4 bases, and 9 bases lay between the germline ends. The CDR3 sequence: CASSQDGGIYGYTF. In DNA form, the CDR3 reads TGTGCCAGCAGCCAAGATGGAGGGATCTATGGCTACACCTTC.

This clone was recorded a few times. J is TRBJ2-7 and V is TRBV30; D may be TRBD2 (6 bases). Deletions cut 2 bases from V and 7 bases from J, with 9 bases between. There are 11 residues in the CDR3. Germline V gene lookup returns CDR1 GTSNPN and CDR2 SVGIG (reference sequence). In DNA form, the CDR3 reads TGTGCCTGGAGTACCAGCGGGGAGCAGTACTTC. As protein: CAWSTSGEQYF. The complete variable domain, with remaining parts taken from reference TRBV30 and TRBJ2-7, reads SQTIHQWPATLVQPVGSPLSLECTVEGTSNPNLYWYRQAAGRGLQLLFYSVGIGQISSEVPQNLSASRPQDRQFILSSKKLLLSDSGFYLCAWSTSGEQYFGPGTRLTVT.

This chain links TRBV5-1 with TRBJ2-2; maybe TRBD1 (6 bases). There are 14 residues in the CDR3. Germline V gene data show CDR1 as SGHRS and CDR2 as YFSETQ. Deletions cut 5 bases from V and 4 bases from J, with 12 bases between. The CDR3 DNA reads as TGCGCCAGCAGTGCAGGGGCTCCCACCGGGGAGCTGTTTTTT. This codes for CASSAGAPTGELFF. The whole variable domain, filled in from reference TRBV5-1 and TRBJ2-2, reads KAGVTQTPRYLIKTRGQQVTLSCSPISGHRSVSWYQQTPGQGLQFLFEYFSETQRNKGNFPGRFSGRQFSNSRSEMNVSTLELGDSALYLCASSAGAPTGELFFGEGSRLTVL.

The CDR3 is CASSKRGQGVSDTEAFF. As DNA, the CDR3 is TGTGCCAGCAGCAAAAGAGGACAGGGGGTAAGCGACACTGAAGCTTTCTTT. V usage is TRBV21-1 and J usage is TRBJ1-1; no DNA check was done on the table's D call, TRBD1. TRBV21-1 is a recognized pseudogene. CDR3 length: 17 residues.

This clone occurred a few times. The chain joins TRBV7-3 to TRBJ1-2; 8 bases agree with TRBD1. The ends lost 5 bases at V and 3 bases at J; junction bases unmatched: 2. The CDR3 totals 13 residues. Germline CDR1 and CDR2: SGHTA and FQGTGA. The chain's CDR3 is CASSPQGDYGYTF. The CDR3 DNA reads TGTGCCAGCAGCCCACAGGGGGACTATGGCTACACCTTC.

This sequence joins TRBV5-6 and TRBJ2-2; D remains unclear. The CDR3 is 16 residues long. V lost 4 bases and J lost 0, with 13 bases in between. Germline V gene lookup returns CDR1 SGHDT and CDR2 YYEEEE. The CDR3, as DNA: TGTGCCAGCAGCCCGGTGAGGCGCGCGAACACCGGGGAGCTGTTTTTT. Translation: CASSPVRRANTGELFF.

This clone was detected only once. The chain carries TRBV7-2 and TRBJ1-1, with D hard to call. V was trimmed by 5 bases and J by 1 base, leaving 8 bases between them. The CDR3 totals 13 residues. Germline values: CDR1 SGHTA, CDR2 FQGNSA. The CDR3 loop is CASSPQENTEAFF. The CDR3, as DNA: TGTGCCAGCAGCCCCCAGGAGAACACTGAAGCTTTCTTT.

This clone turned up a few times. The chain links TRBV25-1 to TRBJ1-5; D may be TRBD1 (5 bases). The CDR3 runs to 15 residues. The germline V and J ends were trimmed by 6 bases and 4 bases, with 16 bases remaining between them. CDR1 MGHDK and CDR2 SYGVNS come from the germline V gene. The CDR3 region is CASSPSGMGNQPQHF. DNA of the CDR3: TGTGCCAGCAGCCCCTCAGGGATGGGAAATCAGCCCCAGCATTTT. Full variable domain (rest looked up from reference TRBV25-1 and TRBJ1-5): EADIYQTPRYLVIGTGKKITLECSQTMGHDKMYWYQQDPGMELHLIHYSYGVNSTEKGDLSSESTVSRIRTEHFPLTLESARPSHTSQYLCASSPSGMGNQPQHFGDGTRLSIL.

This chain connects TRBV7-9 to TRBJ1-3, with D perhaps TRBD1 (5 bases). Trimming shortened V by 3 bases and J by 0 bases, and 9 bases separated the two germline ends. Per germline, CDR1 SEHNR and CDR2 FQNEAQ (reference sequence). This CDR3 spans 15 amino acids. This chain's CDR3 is CASSFGADSGNTIYF. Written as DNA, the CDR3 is TGTGCCAGCAGCTTTGGGGCAGACTCTGGAAACACCATATATTTT.